This T cell receptor beta chain comes out of a study of cytomegalovirus exposure and HLA in healthy donors. Overall study context: Within an early data release were 85 million or so unique TCRs drawn from HLA-typed donors.

Study outcomes and limitations: An analysis done earlier found most TCR beta V segments productive about 90% or about 30% of the time. In vitro, three CMV-associated chains proved specific for CMV antigens.

This clone was counted a few times. What it binds is unknown. Primers included in the PCR were 60 Vbeta and 13 Jbeta primers. Only in-frame clones appear in the TCRdb table, and some are missing; sequencing was by immunoSEQ multiplex PCR. The repertoire holds around 98,000 clones, with around 80% as singletons. Trimming stripped 3 bases from V and 9 bases from J, with 9 bases between. Germline V gives CDR1 SNHLY, CDR2 FYNNEI. The CDR3 runs 12 residues. The chain carries TRBV2 and TRBJ2-1, with D perhaps matching TRBD1 (5 bases). This receptor was obtained from a man aged 35 to 55 in good health and CMV-seronegative. Sequencing was performed on PBMCs. CDR3 sequence: CASSDQGIEQFF. CDR3 nucleotides: TGTGCCAGCAGTGATCAGGGCATTGAGCAGTTCTTC.